The 30 T cell receptor beta chains listed next were all sequenced from one sample in a study of blood T cell repertoires in COVID-19. Sequencing used immunoSEQ multiplex PCR; TCRdb keeps in-frame clones, though not all of them. The sample has some 100,000 clones; 80% to 90% are singletons. Sequenced material: peripheral blood. Every receptor here comes from a woman aged 70-85 years with acute or convalescent COVID-19.

V and J are TRBV20-1 and TRBJ1-1; maybe TRBD1 (5 bases). The germline V gene has CDR1 DFQATT and CDR2 SNEGSKA (reference sequence). The CDR3 covers 11 residues. V lost 6 bases, J lost 1 base, and 6 bases lay in between. In nucleotides, the CDR3 is TGCAGTGCGGGGGGGAACACTGAAGCTTTCTTT. This translates into CSAGGNTEAFF.

The chain couples TRBV5-4 to TRBJ1-1, with 8 bases identical to TRBD1. The V and J ends lost 1 base and 1 base, in that order; junction bases with no gene match: 3. This CDR3 comprises 15 residues. Germline CDR1 is SGHNT and CDR2 is YYREEE (reference sequence). Here the CDR3 DNA reads TGTGCCAGCAGCTTGCAGGGGGCGGCGAACACTGAAGCTTTCTTT. This sequence encodes CASSLQGAANTEAFF.

The CDR3 coding sequence is TGTGCCAGCAGCGGACTAGCGGACTCCTACAATGAGCAGTTCTTC. Its translation: CASSGLADSYNEQFF. The rearrangement uses TRBV5-6 and TRBJ2-1; 10 nucleotides line up with TRBD2. J was trimmed by 0 bases and V by 4 bases; bases with no gene match: 1. Per the germline V gene, CDR1 is SGHDT and CDR2 is YYEEEE. The CDR3 is 15 amino acids.

V is TRBV5-1 and J is TRBJ2-2, with 16 bases that match TRBD2. Germline trimming cut 4 bases from V and 6 bases from J; bases unmatched to any gene: 6. CDR1 and CDR2 from the germline V gene are SGHRS and YFSETQ. The CDR3 sequence is 17 residues long. As DNA, the CDR3 is TGCGCCAGCAGCATGGGACTAGCGGGAGGGCCTGCCGGGGAGCTGTTTTTT. Protein product: CASSMGLAGGPAGELFF.

This sequence joins TRBV28 and TRBJ2-3, with D uncertain. In germline, CDR1 is MDHEN, CDR2 SYDVKM. This CDR3 has 13 residues. V lost 7 bases and J lost 2, with 10 bases in between. The CDR3 sequence: CASMPPHTDTQYF. CDR3 nucleotide sequence: TGTGCCAGCATGCCACCACACACAGATACGCAGTATTTT.

The gene calls are TRBV7-8 and TRBJ2-2; TRBD2 agrees at 15 bases. With 5 bases clipped from V and 6 bases from J, the junction kept 13 bases outside the gene matches. The CDR3 consists of 19 residues. Germline values: CDR1 SGHVS, CDR2 FQNEAQ. CDR3 bases: TGTGCCAGCAGCCTTGGACTAGCGGGAGGGCCTGTTAGGGCCGGGGAGCTGTTTTTT. The encoded protein is CASSLGLAGGPVRAGELFF.

This clone showed up just a few times. This chain uses TRBV6-1 with TRBJ2-7; 7 nucleotides align to TRBD1. From germline, CDR1 is MNHNS and CDR2 SASEGT. Unmatched junction bases numbered 29, after V lost 2 bases and J lost 4 bases. This CDR3 region has 22 residues. In nucleotides, the CDR3 is TGTGCCAGCAGTGAAATAGGTGTGGGACAGAGGCAGCCGGGACAGAATACTTACGAGCAGTACTTC. Translating gives CASSEIGVGQRQPGQNTYEQYF.

This chain links TRBV4-1 with TRBJ2-1, with 7 bases that match TRBD1. The CDR3 consists of 15 residues. Losses at the gene ends were 4 bases for V and 5 bases for J; bases not matched to a gene: 8. Germline lookup yields CDR1 MGHRA and CDR2 YSYEKL. The CDR3 nucleotides read TGCGCCAGCAGCCCCAATGTAGACAGGGACAATGAGCAGTTCTTC. As protein: CASSPNVDRDNEQFF.

V usage is TRBV18 and J usage is TRBJ2-1, with 16 bases identical to TRBD2. Germline CDR1 and CDR2: KGHSH and LQKENI. This CDR3 spans 17 amino acids. V gave up 4 bases and J gave up 9 bases; unmatched junction bases: 9. This chain's CDR3 is CASSQLGLAGGPGEQFF. For the CDR3, the DNA is TGTGCCAGCTCACAACTGGGACTAGCGGGAGGGCCGGGTGAGCAGTTCTTC.

This sequence joins TRBV4-1 and TRBJ2-6; 8 bases line up with TRBD1. Unmatched junction bases numbered 5, after V lost 6 bases and J lost 4 bases. Germline CDR1 MGHRA, CDR2 YSYEKL. The CDR3 is 15 residues long. CDR3 amino acids: CASRPGGAGANVLTF. The CDR3 DNA is TGCGCCAGCAGACCAGGGGGCGCCGGGGCCAACGTCCTGACTTTC.

This rearrangement joins TRBV9 to TRBJ1-1; TRBD1 agrees at 9 bases. The CDR3 loop spans 16 amino acids. V gave up 2 bases and J gave up 0 bases; unmatched junction bases: 5. CDR1 is SGDLS and CDR2 is YYNGEE in the germline V gene. CDR3 sequence (DNA): TGTGCCAGCAGCGTTGGACAGGGGCTCATGAACACTGAAGCTTTCTTT. Its translation is CASSVGQGLMNTEAFF.

The chain links TRBV7-9 to TRBJ2-2; no clear D. The CDR3 is made up of 14 amino acids. CDR1 SEHNR and CDR2 FQNEAQ come from the germline V gene (reference sequence). The germline V and J ends were trimmed by 1 base and 2 bases, with 5 bases remaining between them. This chain's CDR3 is CASSLDINTGELFF. The CDR3, as DNA: TGTGCCAGCAGCTTAGACATCAACACCGGGGAGCTGTTTTTT.

This clone has just a few counts. The genes are TRBV27 and TRBJ2-7, with 9 bases fitting TRBD2. Germline assignment: CDR1 MNHEY and CDR2 SMNVEV (reference sequence). The CDR3 extends over 14 amino acids. With V trimmed by 5 bases and J by 2 bases, 4 bases remained unmatched. CDR3 loop: CASSAWTSAYEQYF. The CDR3 DNA reads as TGTGCCAGCAGTGCTTGGACTAGCGCCTACGAGCAGTACTTC.

This chain connects TRBV6-5 to TRBJ2-7, with D unclear. The germline CDR1 and CDR2 sequences are MNHEY and SVGAGI. V was clipped by 6 bases and J by 2 bases, with 11 bases between them. The CDR3 consists of 13 residues. The chain's CDR3 is CASRHTVAYEQYF. Here the CDR3 DNA reads TGTGCCAGCAGACACACCGTCGCCTACGAGCAGTACTTC.

This sequence joins TRBV6-1 and TRBJ1-2; TRBD1 matches at 9 bases. The V segment lost 4 bases and the J segment 5 bases; nucleotides outside the gene matches: 14. Germline CDR1 and CDR2: MNHNS and SASEGT. This CDR3 has 17 amino acids. The CDR3 spells CASSGTGGYVLLYGYTF. CDR3 bases: TGTGCCAGCAGTGGAACAGGGGGCTACGTGCTGCTTTATGGCTACACCTTC.

V and J are TRBV6-6 and TRBJ1-1; D gene ambiguous. V gave up 10 bases and J gave up 1 base, with 13 bases separating them. Per the germline V gene, CDR1 is MNHNY and CDR2 is SVGAGI (reference sequence). The CDR3 spans 13 residues. The CDR3 DNA is TGTGCCAACCGCGGGTCAGGGAACACTGAAGCTTTCTTT. This gives the protein CANRGSGNTEAFF.

This chain connects TRBV12-3 or TRBV12-4 to TRBJ2-5, with 11 nucleotides matching TRBD2. With V trimmed by 8 bases and J by 5 bases, 4 bases remained unmatched. The CDR3 length is 13 residues. This CDR3 reads CASELAGVETQYF. DNA for the CDR3: TGTGCCAGCGAACTAGCGGGGGTTGAGACCCAGTACTTC.

The V and J genes are TRBV18 and TRBJ2-3; the D is unclear. Per the germline V gene, CDR1 is KGHSH and CDR2 is LQKENI. V shed 1 base and J shed 3 bases, with 11 bases lying between them. There are 15 residues in the CDR3. The CDR3: CASSPRVGRTDTQYF. The CDR3 DNA reads TGTGCCAGCTCACCACGAGTGGGCAGGACAGATACGCAGTATTTT.

J is TRBJ1-1 and V is TRBV29-1; 12 bases fit TRBD1. CDR3 length equals 14 residues. V was pared by 7 bases and J by 2 bases, with 5 bases of the junction left unmatched. Germline V lookup: CDR1 SQVTM, CDR2 ANQGSEA. The CDR3 protein is CSAPGQGANTEAFF. DNA of the CDR3: TGCAGCGCACCGGGACAGGGGGCTAACACTGAAGCTTTCTTT.

The gene calls are TRBV6-5 and TRBJ1-1; D call uncertain. V was cut by 5 bases and J by 7 bases, with 11 bases left in between. The CDR3 is 12 amino acids. CDR1 is MNHEY, CDR2 SVGAGI, per germline. CDR3 sequence reads: CASSKTWLEAFF. The CDR3 nucleotides are TGTGCCAGCAGTAAAACATGGCTTGAAGCTTTCTTT.

This chain uses TRBV28 with TRBJ1-3, with TRBD1 identical over 9 bases. The V gene end was trimmed by 7 bases and the J gene end by 1 base; junction bases not matched to a gene: 14. The CDR3 totals 18 residues. The germline gives CDR1 MDHEN, CDR2 SYDVKM. The chain's CDR3 is CASTGGNRGHGSGNTIYF. CDR3 nucleotides: TGTGCCAGCACTGGTGGAAACAGGGGGCATGGTTCTGGAAACACCATATATTTT.

The V gene is TRBV6-5, the J gene TRBJ1-2, with a possible D match to TRBD1 (5 bases). Germline lookup yields CDR1 MNHEY and CDR2 SVGAGI. V was clipped by 0 bases and J by 2 bases, with 10 bases between them. This CDR3 comprises 15 residues. As DNA, the CDR3 is TGTGCCAGCAGTTACTCCCCCAGGGCCAACTATGGCTACACCTTC. Its translation: CASSYSPRANYGYTF.

V is TRBV6-5 and J is TRBJ2-1, with 8 nucleotides matching TRBD2. The ends lost 0 bases at V and 6 bases at J; junction bases unmatched: 7. Germline CDR1 and CDR2: MNHEY and SVGAGI. The CDR3 spans 16 residues. The CDR3 DNA reads as TGTGCCAGCAGTTACTCGAACGGGAGGGTCGGCAATGAGCAGTTCTTC. Residues: CASSYSNGRVGNEQFF.

This chain links TRBV6-5 with TRBJ1-6; 8 bases line up with TRBD1. With 8 bases clipped from V and 1 base from J, the junction kept 4 bases outside the gene matches. The V gene's germline CDR1 is MNHEY and CDR2 SVGAGI. CDR3 length: 15 amino acids. The CDR3 reads CASRQGASYNSPLHF. In DNA, the CDR3 is TGTGCCAGCCGGCAGGGGGCTTCCTATAATTCACCCCTCCACTTT.

This chain links TRBV27 with TRBJ2-2; 10 bases fit TRBD2. V lost 5 bases and J lost 7; bases outside the gene matches: 10. The CDR3 sequence is 16 residues long. Germline CDR1 reads MNHEY; CDR2 reads SMNVEV (reference sequence). CDR3 sequence reads: CASSNTLAGDVGELFF. CDR3 in DNA: TGTGCCAGCAGTAACACGCTAGCGGGAGATGTCGGGGAGCTGTTTTTT.

The V call is TRBV9, the J call TRBJ1-6, with TRBD1 identical over 8 bases. CDR3 length equals 14 residues. V lost 3 bases and J lost 14; bases outside the gene matches: 10. Germline V CDR1 and CDR2: SGDLS, YYNGEE. The CDR3 loop reads CASSAGTGDFALHF. The CDR3, as DNA: TGTGCCAGCAGCGCCGGGACAGGCGATTTTGCCCTCCACTTT.

This chain uses TRBV21-1 with TRBJ1-1. TRBV21-1 is a pseudogene segment. The CDR3 spans 23 residues. CDR3 loop: CASSKGPSTTACLCNPFNTEAFF. CDR3 in DNA: TGTGCCAGCAGCAAAGGACCATCCACTACGGCCTGTCTATGTAATCCGTTCAACACTGAAGCTTTCTTT.

This chain uses TRBV6-1 with TRBJ1-5; D remains unclear. The CDR3 spans 16 residues. V was cut by 2 bases and J by 7 bases, with 18 bases left in between. The germline CDR1 and CDR2 sequences are MNHNS and SASEGT. The CDR3 DNA sequence: TGTGCCAGCAGTGAATTAAGCCTCCAGATCAGGCAGCCCCAGCATTTT. It specifies CASSELSLQIRQPQHF.

This clone appeared a few times. The chain is built from TRBV19 and TRBJ1-5; no firm D call. This CDR3 comprises 15 residues. V gave up 0 bases and J gave up 6 bases, with 12 bases separating them. CDR1 and CDR2 from the germline V gene are LNHDA and SQIVND (reference sequence). The CDR3 coding sequence is TGTGCCAGTAGTATAGATACAGCCGGCCCTCAGCCCCAGCATTTT. It yields the protein CASSIDTAGPQPQHF.

The rearrangement joins TRBV5-5 to TRBJ1-1; 7 bases are a match to TRBD1. V lost 0 bases and J lost 11; bases outside the gene matches: 13. This CDR3 has 15 amino acids. The V gene's germline CDR1 is SGHKS and CDR2 YYEKEE (reference sequence). The CDR3 nucleotides read TGTGCCAGCAGCTTGGCCGGACAGGCCTGGGGGGATGCTTTCTTT. Translation gives CASSLAGQAWGDAFF.